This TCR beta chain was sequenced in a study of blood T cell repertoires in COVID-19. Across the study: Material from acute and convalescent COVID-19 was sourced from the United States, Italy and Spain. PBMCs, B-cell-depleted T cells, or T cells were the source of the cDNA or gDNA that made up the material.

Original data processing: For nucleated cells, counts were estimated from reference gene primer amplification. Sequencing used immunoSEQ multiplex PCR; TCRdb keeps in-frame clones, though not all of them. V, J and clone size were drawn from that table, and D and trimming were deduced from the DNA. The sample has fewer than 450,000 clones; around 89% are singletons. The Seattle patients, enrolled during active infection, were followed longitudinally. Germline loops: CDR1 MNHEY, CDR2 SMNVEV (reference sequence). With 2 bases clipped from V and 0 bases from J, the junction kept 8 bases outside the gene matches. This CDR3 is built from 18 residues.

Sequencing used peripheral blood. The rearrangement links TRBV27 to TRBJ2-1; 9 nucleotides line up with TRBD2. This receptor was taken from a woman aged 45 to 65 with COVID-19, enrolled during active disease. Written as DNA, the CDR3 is TGTGCCAGCAGTTTAACCCTGGGCGGGGGGGTCTCCTACAATGAGCAGTTCTTC. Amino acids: CASSLTLGGGVSYNEQFF.